The entry below describes one TCR beta chain. Its matching antigen is unknown. Germline V gene data show CDR1 as SEHNR and CDR2 as FQNEAQ (reference sequence). This CDR3 contains 12 residues. The V gene lost 8 bases and the J gene lost 4 bases, with 6 bases spanning the gap. This record belongs to a study of T cell responses to AZD1222 COVID-19 vaccine. The study's findings and limits: The donor cohort was predominantly white British with a female majority, and clonal diversity may have been underestimated. The study found vaccine-associated CD4 TCRs spanning spike, dominant at 160-218 and 743-854.

Measured with immunoSEQ multiplex PCR; TCRdb has only the in-frame clones, and not every one. This table holds roughly 200,000 clones, approximately 94% found once. The sequence was collected from an adult who received the MenACWY meningococcal vaccine as a control. The chain is built from TRBV7-9 and TRBJ1-6; D gene unclear. The sample was peripheral blood, taken 28 days after the second dose of the MenACWY control vaccine. CDR3 region: CASGTYNSPLHF. As DNA, the CDR3 is TGTGCCAGCGGAACATATAATTCACCCCTCCACTTT. Looking up the rest from reference TRBV7-9 and TRBJ1-6 gives the full variable domain: DTGVSQNPRHKITKRGQNVTFRCDPISEHNRLYWYRQTLGQGPEFLTYFQNEAQLEKSRLLSDRFSAERPKGSFSTLEIQRTEQGDSAMYLCASGTYNSPLHFGNGTRLTVT.